This T cell receptor (beta chain) is drawn from a study of a mutant IDH1 vaccine in newly diagnosed glioma. Study context: Of treated patients, around 62% were men and approximately 40% women, averaging about 40 years.

As regards this clone: Its antigen is still unknown.

Germline V lookup: CDR1 SQVTM, CDR2 ANQGSEA. This CDR3 is built from 12 residues. The time point here: week 23, last vaccination. Every vaccine dose comprised 300 ug of mutant IDH1 20-mer peptide plus topical imiquimod. The assay was immunoSEQ multiplex PCR, and TCRdb's table has in-frame clones only and misses some. The data contain tens of thousands of clones, more than 75% of them singletons. V and J are TRBV29-1 and TRBJ2-5, with TRBD1 matching 8 bases. TRBJ2-7 matches the DNA end more closely, so the J call is doubtful. Sequenced here: PBMCs, sampled from a glioma patient whose treatment included an IDH1 peptide vaccine. This TCR came from a man aged 30-40 years with glioma. The CDR3 is CSAGQGSHEQYF. The CDR3 DNA follows: TGCAGCGCTGGACAGGGATCCCACGAGCAGTACTTC.